This TCR beta chain was identified during a study of blood T cell repertoires in COVID-19. The CDR3 has 15 amino acids. The junction had 7 bases not matched to a gene; V was cut back by 2 bases and J by 7 bases. The germline V gene encodes CDR1 LGHDT and CDR2 YNNKEL (reference sequence). Sequencing used immunoSEQ multiplex PCR; TCRdb keeps in-frame clones, though not all of them. The data hold 20,000 to 30,000 clones, with about 92% observed a single time. This receptor was taken from a human donor in a cohort sampled during active COVID-19. Sequences were obtained from peripheral blood. This chain joins TRBV3-1 (or the pseudogene TRBV3-2) and TRBJ2-7; 11 nucleotides align to TRBD2. This CDR3 is CASSQLGVAGGEQYF. Written as DNA, the CDR3 is TGTGCCAGCAGCCAATTGGGGGTAGCGGGAGGGGAGCAGTACTTC.